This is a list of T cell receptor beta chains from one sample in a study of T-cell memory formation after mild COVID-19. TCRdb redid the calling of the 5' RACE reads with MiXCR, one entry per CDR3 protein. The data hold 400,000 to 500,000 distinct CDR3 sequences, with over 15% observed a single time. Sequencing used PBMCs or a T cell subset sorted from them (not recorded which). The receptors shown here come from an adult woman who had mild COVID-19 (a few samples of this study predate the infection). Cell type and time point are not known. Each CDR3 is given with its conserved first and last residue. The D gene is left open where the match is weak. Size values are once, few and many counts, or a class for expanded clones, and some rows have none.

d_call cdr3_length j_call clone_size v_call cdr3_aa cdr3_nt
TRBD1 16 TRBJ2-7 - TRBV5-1 CASSIKQGAEGYEQYF TGCGCCAGCAGCATCAAACAGGGGGCTGAGGGCTACGAGCAGTACTTC
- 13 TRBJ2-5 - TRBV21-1 CASRGVGQETQYF TGTGCCAGCAGGGGGGTTGGTCAAGAGACCCAGTACTTC
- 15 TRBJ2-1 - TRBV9 CASSVATGTYNEQFF TGTGCCAGCAGCGTCGCTACCGGGACGTACAATGAGCAGTTCTTC
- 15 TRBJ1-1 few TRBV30 CARLERHGRNTEAFF TGTGCCCGTTTAGAGCGACATGGAAGGAACACTGAAGCTTTCTTT
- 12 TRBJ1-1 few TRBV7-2 CASSLEVASPFF TGTGCCAGCAGCTTAGAGGTGGCCTCGCCTTTCTTT
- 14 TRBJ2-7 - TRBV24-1 CATSDPATSYEQYF TGTGCCACCAGTGATCCTGCCACGTCCTACGAGCAGTACTTC
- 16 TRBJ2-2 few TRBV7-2 CASSLASPGNTGELFF TGTGCCAGCAGCTTAGCGTCACCGGGGAACACCGGGGAGCTGTTTTTT
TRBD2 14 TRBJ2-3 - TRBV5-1 CASAGLAGGDTQYF TGCGCCAGCGCCGGGCTAGCGGGGGGAGATACGCAGTATTTT
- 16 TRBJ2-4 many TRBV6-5 CASSGTGMVAKNIQYF TGTGCCAGCAGTGGCACAGGGATGGTAGCCAAAAACATTCAGTACTTC
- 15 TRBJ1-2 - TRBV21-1 CASSKIRELAYGYTF TGTGCCAGCAGCAAGATCCGGGAATTGGCCTATGGCTACACCTTC
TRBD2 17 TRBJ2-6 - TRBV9 CASSYGLAGGGANVLTF TGTGCCAGCAGCTACGGACTAGCGGGAGGTGGGGCCAACGTCCTGACTTTC
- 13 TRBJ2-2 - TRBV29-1 CSVRDSTAGELFF TGCAGCGTCCGAGACAGTACGGCCGGGGAGCTGTTTTTT
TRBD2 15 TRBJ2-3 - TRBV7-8 CASRWGGGRTDTQYF TGTGCCAGTAGATGGGGGGGCGGGAGGACAGATACGCAGTATTTT
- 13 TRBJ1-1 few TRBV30 CAWSRGKNTEAFF TGTGCCTGGTCCAGGGGTAAGAACACTGAAGCTTTCTTT
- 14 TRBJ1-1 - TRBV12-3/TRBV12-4 CASSLTAGHSEAFF TGTGCCAGCAGTCTTACCGCGGGACACTCCGAAGCTTTCTTT
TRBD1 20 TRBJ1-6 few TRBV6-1 CASSGEIGDRVTSYNSPLHF TGTGCCAGCAGTGGGGAGATCGGGGACAGAGTTACCTCCTATAATTCACCCCTCCACTTT
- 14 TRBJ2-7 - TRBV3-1 CASSQGIDVGEQYF TGTGCCAGCAGCCAGGGGATCGACGTTGGGGAGCAGTACTTC
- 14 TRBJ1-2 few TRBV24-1 CATSDFRQAGGYTF TGTGCCACCAGTGATTTCAGACAGGCTGGTGGCTACACCTTC
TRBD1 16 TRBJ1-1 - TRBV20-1 CSAKRAGQGPNTEAFF TGCAGTGCTAAAAGAGCGGGACAGGGGCCGAACACTGAAGCTTTCTTT
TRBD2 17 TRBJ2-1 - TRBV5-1 CASSSGLAGGMGNEQFF TGCGCCAGCAGCTCGGGACTAGCGGGAGGAATGGGCAATGAGCAGTTCTTC
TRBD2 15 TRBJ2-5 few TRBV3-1 CASSSPFSGWETQYF TGTGCCAGCAGCTCTCCCTTTAGCGGGTGGGAGACCCAGTACTTC
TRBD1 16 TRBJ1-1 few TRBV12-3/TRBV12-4 CASTHGTGLMNTEAFF TGTGCCAGCACCCACGGGACAGGATTAATGAACACTGAAGCTTTCTTT
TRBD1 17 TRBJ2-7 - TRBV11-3 CASSPSTTGANSYEQYF TGTGCCAGCAGCCCGAGCACGACAGGGGCCAACTCCTACGAGCAGTACTTC
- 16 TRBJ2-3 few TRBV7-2 CASSLGREYFTDTQYF TGTGCCAGCAGCTTGGGTCGGGAGTACTTCACAGATACGCAGTATTTT
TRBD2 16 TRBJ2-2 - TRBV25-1 CASSVSSGGYTGELFF TGTGCCAGCAGTGTCTCTAGCGGGGGGTACACCGGGGAGCTGTTTTTT
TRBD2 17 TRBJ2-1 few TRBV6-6 CASSFTSPGLANNEQFF TGTGCCAGCAGTTTTACCTCTCCGGGACTAGCCAACAATGAGCAGTTCTTC
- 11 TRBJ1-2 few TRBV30 CAWSVLGHLDF TGTGCCTGGAGTGTACTGGGACACCTCGACTTC
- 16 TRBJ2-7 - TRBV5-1 CASSLLAGTEGYEQYF TGCGCCAGCAGCTTGTTGGCGGGTACCGAGGGATACGAGCAGTACTTC
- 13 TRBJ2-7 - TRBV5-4 CASSLPTAYEQYF TGTGCCAGCAGCCTGCCGACAGCTTACGAGCAGTACTTC
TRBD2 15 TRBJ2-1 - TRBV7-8 CASSLGPSGVNEQFF TGTGCCAGCAGCTTAGGGCCTAGCGGGGTAAATGAGCAGTTCTTC
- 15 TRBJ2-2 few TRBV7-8 CASSRGGVGTGELFF TGTGCCAGCAGCCGCGGCGGGGTGGGAACCGGGGAGCTGTTTTTT
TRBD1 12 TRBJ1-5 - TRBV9 CASGDSGQPQHF TGTGCCAGCGGGGACAGCGGGCAGCCCCAGCATTTT
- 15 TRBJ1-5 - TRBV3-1 CASSQTTVGNQPQHF TGTGCCAGCAGCCAGACGACAGTCGGCAATCAGCCCCAGCATTTT
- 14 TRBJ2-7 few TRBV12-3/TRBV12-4 CASSLGESSYEQYF TGTGCCAGCAGTTTAGGGGAGAGCTCCTACGAGCAGTACTTC
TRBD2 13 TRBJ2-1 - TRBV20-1 CSASGGYHNEQFF TGCAGTGCTAGCGGGGGGTACCACAATGAGCAGTTCTTC
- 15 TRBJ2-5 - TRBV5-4 CASSLEGGSWETQYF TGTGCCAGCAGCCTGGAGGGGGGTTCGTGGGAGACCCAGTACTTC
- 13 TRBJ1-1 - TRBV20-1 CSASWILNTEAFF TGCAGTGCTAGTTGGATCCTGAACACTGAAGCTTTCTTT
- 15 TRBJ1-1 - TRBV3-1 CASSPPGQVRTEAFF TGTGCCAGCAGCCCTCCAGGGCAGGTTCGCACTGAAGCTTTCTTT
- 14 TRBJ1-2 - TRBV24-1 CATSDPGGGNGYTF TGTGCCACCAGTGACCCAGGAGGGGGGAATGGCTACACCTTC
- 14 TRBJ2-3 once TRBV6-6 CASTPGTATDTQYF TGTGCCAGCACCCCCGGGACCGCCACAGATACGCAGTATTTT
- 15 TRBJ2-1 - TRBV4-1 CASSQATSTYNEQFF TGCGCCAGCAGCCAAGCAACTAGCACCTACAATGAGCAGTTCTTC
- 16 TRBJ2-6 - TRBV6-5 CASKSAGVSGANVLTF TGTGCCAGCAAAAGCGCCGGGGTGTCCGGGGCCAACGTCCTGACTTTC
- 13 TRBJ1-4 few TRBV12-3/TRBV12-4 CASSLDEGTELFF TGTGCCAGCAGTTTAGATGAAGGGACGGAACTGTTTTTT
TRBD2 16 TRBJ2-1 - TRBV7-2 CASSLAGLAGVEEQFF TGTGCCAGCAGCTTAGCGGGACTAGCGGGAGTGGAAGAGCAGTTCTTC
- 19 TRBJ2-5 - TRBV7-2 CASSPPLLARGSSPETQYF TGTGCCAGCAGCCCCCCCCTCCTAGCTAGAGGGTCTAGCCCCGAGACCCAGTACTTC
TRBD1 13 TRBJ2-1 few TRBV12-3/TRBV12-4 CASRAGTDNEQFF TGTGCCAGCAGGGCCGGGACAGACAATGAGCAGTTCTTC
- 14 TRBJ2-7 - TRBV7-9 CASSLAQTPYEQYF TGTGCCAGCAGCTTAGCGCAGACCCCCTACGAGCAGTACTTC
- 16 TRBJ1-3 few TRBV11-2 CASSRRVGRPGNTIYF TGTGCCAGCAGCCGTAGGGTAGGTCGGCCCGGAAACACCATATATTTT
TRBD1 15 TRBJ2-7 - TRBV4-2 CASSLGQGSIYEQYF TGTGCCAGCAGCCTCGGACAGGGGTCCATCTACGAGCAGTACTTC
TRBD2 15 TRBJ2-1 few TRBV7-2 CASSQTSGAFNEQFF TGTGCCAGCAGCCAAACTAGCGGGGCTTTCAATGAGCAGTTCTTC
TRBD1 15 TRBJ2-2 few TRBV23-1 CASSRTGELTGELFF TGCGCCAGCAGTCGGACAGGGGAACTCACCGGGGAGCTGTTTTTT
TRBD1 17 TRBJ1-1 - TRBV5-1 CASSYRGLSLMNTEAFF TGCGCCAGCAGCTACAGGGGCCTCAGTCTCATGAACACTGAAGCTTTCTTT
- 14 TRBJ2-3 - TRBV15 CATSRDLGTDTQYF TGTGCCACCAGCAGAGATTTGGGCACAGATACGCAGTATTTT
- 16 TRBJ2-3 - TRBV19 CAGKTAQGVCTDTQYF TGTGCCGGAAAAACGGCACAGGGAGTATGCACAGATACGCAGTATTTT
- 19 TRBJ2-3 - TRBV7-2 CASSWRSGWGQTSTDTQYF TGTGCCAGCAGCTGGAGAAGCGGTTGGGGGCAGACTAGCACAGATACGCAGTATTTT